This TCR beta chain was captured by sequencing in a study of cytomegalovirus exposure and HLA in healthy donors. The wider study: Of 300 to 500 genotyped donors, around 80% grouped in the Caucasian-associated ancestry cluster.

Both 60 Vbeta primers and 13 Jbeta primers went into the PCR. Sequencing used immunoSEQ multiplex PCR; TCRdb keeps in-frame clones, though not all of them. The table records approximately 290,000 clones, about 80% of them present only once. Nominally healthy donors provided the samples, though records likely missed some immune exposures. As to this clone: What it recognizes is unknown.

Overall study findings and caveats: Common viral pathogens were later found to be apparently linked to several of the most significant clusters. Upon later analysis, TCR association rates were observed to vary by HLA locus, being highest for DRB1 and lowest for HLA-C.

The germline gives CDR1 GTSNPN, CDR2 SVGIG (reference sequence). V dropped 1 base and J dropped 4 bases, with 14 bases sitting between them. The CDR3 spans 14 residues. This chain links TRBV30 with TRBJ2-7; D perhaps matches TRBD1 (6 bases). What was sequenced was PBMCs. This TCR came from a girl under 10 years old in good health and CMV-seronegative. CDR3 in amino acids: CAWSALQGFYEQYF. In DNA, the CDR3 is TGTGCCTGGAGTGCCCTACAGGGATTTTACGAGCAGTACTTC.